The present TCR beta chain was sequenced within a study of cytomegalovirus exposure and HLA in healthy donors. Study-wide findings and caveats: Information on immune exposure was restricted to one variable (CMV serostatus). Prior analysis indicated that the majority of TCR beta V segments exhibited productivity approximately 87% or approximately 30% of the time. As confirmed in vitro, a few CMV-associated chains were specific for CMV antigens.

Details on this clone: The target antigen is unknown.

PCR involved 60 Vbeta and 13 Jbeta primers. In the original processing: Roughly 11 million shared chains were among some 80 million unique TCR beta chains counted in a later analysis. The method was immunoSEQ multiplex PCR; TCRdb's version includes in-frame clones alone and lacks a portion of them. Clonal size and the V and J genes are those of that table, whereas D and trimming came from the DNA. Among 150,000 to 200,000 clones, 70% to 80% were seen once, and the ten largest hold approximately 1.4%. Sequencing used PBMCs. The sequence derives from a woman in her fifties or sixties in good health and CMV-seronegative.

DNA of the CDR3: TGTGCCAGCAGTGAGACGGGAGGGGGCTACACCTTC. It is translated as CASSETGGGYTF. The chain joins TRBV2 to TRBJ1-2; D uncertain. This CDR3 is 12 amino acids long. V lost 3 bases and J lost 8, with 10 bases in between. The germline CDR1 and CDR2 sequences are SNHLY and FYNNEI.